These 21 T cell receptor beta chains were all obtained from the same sample, sequenced in a study of blood T cell repertoires in COVID-19. Clones were read by immunoSEQ multiplex PCR, and TCRdb kept only the in-frame ones, dropping some. This repertoire shows 270,000 or so clones, nearly 90% found once; its top ten account for 11%. The sample was peripheral blood. These receptors were obtained from a woman aged 25 to 45 with COVID-19, enrolled during active disease.

The V call is TRBV27, the J call TRBJ1-1; D gene unclear. V was trimmed by 5 bases and J by 1 base, leaving 11 bases between them. CDR1 is MNHEY and CDR2 is SMNVEV in the germline V gene (reference sequence). CDR3 length: 14 residues. CDR3 sequence reads: CASSLVRQNTEAFF. For the CDR3, the DNA is TGTGCCAGCAGTCTCGTCCGACAGAACACTGAAGCTTTCTTT.

This clone showed up just a few times. Here the CDR3 DNA reads TGCGCCAGCAGCTTGGACGGAGCCTACGAGCAGTACTTC. It encodes CASSLDGAYEQYF. V gene TRBV5-1 combines with J gene TRBJ2-7; the D is unclear. V gave up 0 bases and J gave up 2 bases, with 6 bases separating them. The CDR3 contains 13 residues. The germline CDR1 and CDR2 sequences are SGHRS and YFSETQ.

This chain uses TRBV5-6 with TRBJ1-2, with D perhaps matching TRBD1 (6 bases). The CDR3 runs to 15 residues. The V gene lost 4 bases and the J gene lost 4 bases, with 17 bases spanning the gap. Germline CDR1 is SGHDT and CDR2 is YYEEEE. DNA of the CDR3: TGTGCCAGCAGCGTCCGGGACATAAACCTCTATGGCTACACCTTC. Translated: CASSVRDINLYGYTF.

The gene calls are TRBV6-6 and TRBJ2-7; TRBD1 matches 8 bases. After removal of 5 bases from V and 4 bases from J, the junction contained 10 bases not matched to a gene. Germline-derived CDR1 and CDR2 are MNHNY and SVGAGI (reference sequence). This CDR3 region has 15 residues. Written as DNA, the CDR3 is TGTGCCAGCAGTCCAACTCAGGGGGCCAGTTACGAGCAGTACTTC. Protein sequence: CASSPTQGASYEQYF.

The rearrangement links TRBV5-1 to TRBJ1-5, with D perhaps TRBD1 (6 bases). The CDR3 consists of 16 residues. Germline V gene data show CDR1 as SGHRS and CDR2 as YFSETQ. Between the trimmed V and J ends, which lost 2 bases and 0 bases, there was a span of 12 bases. CDR3 sequence (DNA): TGCGCCAGCAGCTTCGCGGGGGCTTATAGCAATCAGCCCCAGCATTTT. This encodes CASSFAGAYSNQPQHF.

J is TRBJ1-4 and V is TRBV24-1; 7 positions match TRBD1. V dropped 4 bases and J dropped 0; count of bases not matched to a gene: 7. Germline loops: CDR1 KGHDR, CDR2 SFDVKD. The CDR3 totals 17 residues. The CDR3 DNA reads TGTGCCACCAGTGAAACCTTCGACAGGGCAACTAATGAAAAACTGTTTTTT. Translated, it gives CATSETFDRATNEKLFF.

This clone came up once. The chain recombines TRBV12-3 or TRBV12-4 with TRBJ2-2; D is unresolved. This CDR3 spans 13 amino acids. V was cut by 2 bases and J by 6 bases, with 7 bases left in between. For the CDR3, the DNA is TGTGCCAGCAGTTTATCGACTGCCGGGGAGCTGTTTTTT. Translation gives CASSLSTAGELFF.

The rearrangement uses TRBV28 and TRBJ1-2, with TRBD1 identical over 9 bases. CDR1 MDHEN and CDR2 SYDVKM come from the germline V gene. The CDR3 totals 20 residues. J lost 8 bases, V lost 1 base, and 23 bases had no gene match. CDR3 region: CASSLFFSRGRSTGGWGYTF. CDR3 nucleotide sequence: TGTGCCAGCAGTTTATTTTTTTCCCGAGGAAGGTCTACAGGGGGCTGGGGCTACACCTTC.

The CDR3 spells CASSILAGGLTGELFF. For the CDR3, the DNA is TGTGCCAGCAGCATACTAGCGGGGGGTCTCACCGGGGAGCTGTTTTTT. The rearrangement links TRBV5-4 to TRBJ2-2, with 12 bases lining up with TRBD2. The CDR3 has 16 residues. Germline CDR1 and CDR2: SGHNT and YYREEE (reference sequence). Losses at the gene ends were 4 bases for V and 4 bases for J; bases not matched to a gene: 5.

The rearrangement links TRBV27 to TRBJ1-6, with D possibly matching TRBD1 (5 bases). CDR3 length equals 16 residues. CDR1 is MNHEY, CDR2 SMNVEV, per germline (reference sequence). The ends were cut back, 6 bases at V and 9 bases at J, with 21 bases in the middle. The CDR3 loop reads CASRYGYRGNGSPLHF. The CDR3, as DNA: TGTGCCAGCAGGTATGGCTATCGGGGGAATGGTTCACCCCTCCACTTT.

The CDR3 DNA is TGTGCCAGCAGTGAGAGCGGGAATGAGCAGTTCTTC. It specifies CASSESGNEQFF. The chain has TRBV2 and TRBJ2-1; D possibly corresponds to TRBD2 (6 bases). The CDR3 extends over 12 amino acids. Per the germline V gene, CDR1 is SNHLY and CDR2 is FYNNEI. Deletions cut 3 bases from V and 7 bases from J, with 7 bases between.

V usage is TRBV27 and J usage is TRBJ1-5, with TRBD1 matching over 7 bases. The CDR3 is 15 amino acids. CDR1 and CDR2 (germline): MNHEY, SMNVEV (reference sequence). V shed 4 bases, J shed 5 bases, and the junction held 8 bases outside the gene matches. The CDR3 sequence: CASSSRGRRDQPQHF. CDR3 nucleotide sequence: TGTGCCAGCAGTTCCAGGGGGAGGAGAGATCAGCCCCAGCATTTT.

The count of this clone is one. J is TRBJ2-1 and V is TRBV19; tentatively, D is TRBD1 (5 bases). There are 15 residues in the CDR3. Germline V gives CDR1 LNHDA, CDR2 SQIVND (reference sequence). V was shortened by 1 base and J by 8 bases, with 15 bases between the two germline ends. The CDR3 DNA reads as TGTGCCAGTAGTATAGGACAAGGGGTTTGGTATGAGCAGTTCTTC. Translated: CASSIGQGVWYEQFF.

The genes are TRBV7-4 and TRBJ1-2; perhaps TRBD1 as D (6 bases). Deletions cut 1 base from V and 8 bases from J, with 17 bases between. Germline-derived CDR1 and CDR2 are SGHVT and SQSDAQ. CDR3 length: 15 residues. The CDR3 region is CASSLEFRGAEGYTF. In DNA, the CDR3 is TGTGCCAGCAGCTTAGAATTTCGGGGGGCTGAGGGCTACACCTTC.

The chain has TRBV20-1 and TRBJ1-5; 8 nucleotides line up with TRBD1. The germline V gene has CDR1 DFQATT and CDR2 SNEGSKA (reference sequence). This CDR3 contains 15 residues. The trim removed 6 bases at V and 3 bases at J, leaving 10 bases unmatched. In nucleotides, the CDR3 is TGCAGTGCCAGTGGGGACAGGTTAATCAATCAGCCCCAGCATTTT. It translates to CSASGDRLINQPQHF.

This clone was seen once. The V call is TRBV3-1 (or the pseudogene TRBV3-2), the J call TRBJ1-1, with D possibly matching TRBD1 (6 bases). Germline values: CDR1 LGHDT, CDR2 YNNKEL (reference sequence). V was cut by 1 base and J by 5 bases, with 20 bases left in between. The CDR3 consists of 17 residues. The CDR3 loop reads CASSQGGHAGGWTEAFF. In nucleotides, the CDR3 is TGTGCCAGCAGCCAAGGGGGGCATGCAGGTGGTTGGACTGAAGCTTTCTTT.

This clone was seen only a few times. This sequence joins TRBV6-4 and TRBJ2-1; 9 bases fit TRBD1. CDR3 size: 16 residues. Germline values: CDR1 MRHNA, CDR2 SNTAGT. The J segment lost 8 bases and the V segment lost 3 bases, leaving 11 bases of the junction unmatched. CDR3 coding DNA: TGTGCCAGCAGTGATGACCCGGGACAGGGACGGGATGAGCAGTTCTTC. This translates into CASSDDPGQGRDEQFF.

The rearrangement joins TRBV24-1 to TRBJ1-2; the match to TRBD1 covers 9 bases. This CDR3 has 14 amino acids. Germline CDR1 KGHDR, CDR2 SFDVKD. V lost 0 bases to trimming and J lost 7 bases; unmatched junction nucleotides: 2. The CDR3 loop is CATSDLPTGGGYTF. CDR3 DNA: TGTGCCACCAGTGATTTGCCGACAGGGGGTGGCTACACCTTC.

The chain is built from TRBV6-4 and TRBJ2-3; tentative D call: TRBD2 (6 bases). Trimming cost V 0 bases and J 15 bases, with 13 bases left between them. Germline V gene lookup returns CDR1 MRHNA and CDR2 SNTAGT. This CDR3 comprises 12 residues. DNA for the CDR3: TGTGCCAGCAGTGACTCTAAGCGGGTCCCTTATTTT. Its protein product is CASSDSKRVPYF.

V gene TRBV30 combines with J gene TRBJ1-1; D gene ambiguous. Per the germline V gene, CDR1 is GTSNPN and CDR2 is SVGIG (reference sequence). The length of the CDR3 is 11 residues. V was trimmed by 2 bases and J by 8 bases, leaving 9 bases between them. The CDR3 nucleotides are TGTGCCTGGAGTCACAACAACGAAGCTTTCTTT. Protein sequence: CAWSHNNEAFF.

This clone was recorded once. The chain combines TRBV6-1 with TRBJ1-5; D gene ambiguous. Trimming cost V 2 bases and J 11 bases, with 7 bases left between them. CDR1 is MNHNS and CDR2 is SASEGT in the germline V gene. The length of the CDR3 is 11 residues. The CDR3: CASSEYSTQHF. CDR3 DNA: TGTGCCAGCAGTGAATATAGCACCCAGCATTTT.